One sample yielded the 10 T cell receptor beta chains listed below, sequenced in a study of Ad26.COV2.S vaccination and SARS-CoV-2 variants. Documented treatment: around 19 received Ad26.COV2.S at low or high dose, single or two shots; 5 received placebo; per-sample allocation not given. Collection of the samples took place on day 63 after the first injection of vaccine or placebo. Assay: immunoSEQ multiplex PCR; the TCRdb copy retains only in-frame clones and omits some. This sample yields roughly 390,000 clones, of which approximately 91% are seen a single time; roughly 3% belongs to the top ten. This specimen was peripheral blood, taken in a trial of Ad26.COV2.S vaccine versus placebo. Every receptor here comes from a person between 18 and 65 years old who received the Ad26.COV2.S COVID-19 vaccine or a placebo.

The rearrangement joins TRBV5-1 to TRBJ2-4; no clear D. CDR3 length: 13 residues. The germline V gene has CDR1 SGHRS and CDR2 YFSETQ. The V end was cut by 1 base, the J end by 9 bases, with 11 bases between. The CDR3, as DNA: TGCGCCAGCAGCTTGAGTGGGCTGAGCATTCAGTACTTC. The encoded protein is CASSLSGLSIQYF.

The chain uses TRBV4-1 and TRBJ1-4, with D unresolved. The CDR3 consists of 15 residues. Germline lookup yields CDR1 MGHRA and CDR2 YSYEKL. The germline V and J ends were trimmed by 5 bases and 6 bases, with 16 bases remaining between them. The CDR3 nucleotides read TGCGCCAGCAGCATACCGGGATTGGGCGATGAAAAACTGTTTTTT. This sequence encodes CASSIPGLGDEKLFF.

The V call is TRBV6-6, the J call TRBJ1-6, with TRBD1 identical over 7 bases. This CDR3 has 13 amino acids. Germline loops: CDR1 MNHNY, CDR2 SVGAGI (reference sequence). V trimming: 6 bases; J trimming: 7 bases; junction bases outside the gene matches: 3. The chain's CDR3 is CASRDRLNSPLHF. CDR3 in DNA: TGTGCCAGCAGGGACAGGTTAAATTCACCCCTCCACTTT.

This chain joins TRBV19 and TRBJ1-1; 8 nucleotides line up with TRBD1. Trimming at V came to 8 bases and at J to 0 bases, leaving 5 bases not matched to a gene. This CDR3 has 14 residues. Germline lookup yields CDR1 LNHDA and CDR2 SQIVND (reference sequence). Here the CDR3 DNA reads TGTGCCAGTCGTCCGGGACAGGTGAACACTGAAGCTTTCTTT. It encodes CASRPGQVNTEAFF.

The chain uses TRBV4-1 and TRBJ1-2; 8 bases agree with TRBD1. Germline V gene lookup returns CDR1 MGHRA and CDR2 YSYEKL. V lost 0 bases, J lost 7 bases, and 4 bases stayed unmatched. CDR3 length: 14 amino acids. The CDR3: CASSQDPGGIGYTF. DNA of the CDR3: TGCGCCAGCAGCCAAGATCCAGGGGGCATTGGCTACACCTTC.

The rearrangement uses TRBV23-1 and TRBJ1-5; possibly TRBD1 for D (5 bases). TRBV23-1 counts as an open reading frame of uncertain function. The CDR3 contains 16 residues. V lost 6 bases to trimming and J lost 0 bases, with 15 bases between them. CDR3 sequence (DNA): TGCGCCAGCAGCGAACCCGACAGTTATAGCAATCAGCCCCAGCATTTT. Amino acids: CASSEPDSYSNQPQHF.

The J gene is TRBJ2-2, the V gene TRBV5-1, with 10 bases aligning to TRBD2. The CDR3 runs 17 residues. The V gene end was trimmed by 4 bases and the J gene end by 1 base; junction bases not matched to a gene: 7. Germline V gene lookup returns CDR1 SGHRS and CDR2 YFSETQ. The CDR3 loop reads CASSRMVAGGNTGELFF. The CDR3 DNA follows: TGCGCCAGCAGCCGGATGGTAGCGGGGGGGAACACCGGGGAGCTGTTTTTT.

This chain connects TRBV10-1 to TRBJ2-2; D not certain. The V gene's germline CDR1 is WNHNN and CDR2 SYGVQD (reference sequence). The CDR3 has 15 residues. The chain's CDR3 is CPPPGCPLDTGELFF. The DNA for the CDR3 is TGCCCACCCCCCGGGTGCCCTTTGGACACCGGGGAGCTGTTTTTT.

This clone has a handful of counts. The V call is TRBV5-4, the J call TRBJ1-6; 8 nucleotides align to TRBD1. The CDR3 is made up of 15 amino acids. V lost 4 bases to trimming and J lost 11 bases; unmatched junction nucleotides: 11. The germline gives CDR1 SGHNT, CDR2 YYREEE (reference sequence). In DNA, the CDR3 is TGTGCCAGCAGCGGGGAGGACAGGGCGGAAGCACCCCTCCACTTT. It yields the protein CASSGEDRAEAPLHF.

The CDR3 loop reads CASSDGLFLGTDTQYF. The CDR3 coding sequence is TGTGCCAGCAGCGATGGACTATTTCTGGGCACAGATACGCAGTATTTT. The chain combines TRBV5-5 with TRBJ2-3; D perhaps matches TRBD2 (6 bases). The CDR3 sequence is 16 residues long. CDR1 is SGHKS, CDR2 YYEKEE, per germline (reference sequence). The V end was cut by 4 bases, the J end by 1 base, with 16 bases between. The full variable domain, completed using reference TRBV5-5 and TRBJ2-3, is DAGVTQSPTHLIKTRGQQVTLRCSPISGHKSVSWYQQVLGQGPQFIFQYYEKEERGRGNFPDRFSARQFPNYSSELNVNALLLGDSALYLCASSDGLFLGTDTQYFGPGTRLTVL.